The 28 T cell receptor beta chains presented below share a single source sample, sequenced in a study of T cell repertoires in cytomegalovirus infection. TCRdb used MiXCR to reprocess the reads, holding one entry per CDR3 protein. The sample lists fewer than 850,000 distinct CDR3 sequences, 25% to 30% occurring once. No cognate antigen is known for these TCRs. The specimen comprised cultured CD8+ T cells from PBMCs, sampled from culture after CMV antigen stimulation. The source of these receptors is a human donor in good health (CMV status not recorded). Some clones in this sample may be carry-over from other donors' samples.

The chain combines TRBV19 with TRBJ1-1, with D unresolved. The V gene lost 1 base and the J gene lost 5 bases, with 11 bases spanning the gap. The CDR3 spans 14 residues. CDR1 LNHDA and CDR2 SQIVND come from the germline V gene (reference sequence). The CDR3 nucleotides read TGTGCCAGTAGTATAGCCACAACGGGAACTGAAGCTTTCTTT. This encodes CASSIATTGTEAFF.

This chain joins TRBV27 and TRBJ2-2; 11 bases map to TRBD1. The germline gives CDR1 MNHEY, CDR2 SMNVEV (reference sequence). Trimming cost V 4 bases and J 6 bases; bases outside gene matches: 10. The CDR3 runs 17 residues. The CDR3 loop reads CASSWTGGIHMAGELFF. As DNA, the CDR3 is TGTGCCAGCAGTTGGACAGGGGGCATACACATGGCCGGGGAGCTGTTTTTT.

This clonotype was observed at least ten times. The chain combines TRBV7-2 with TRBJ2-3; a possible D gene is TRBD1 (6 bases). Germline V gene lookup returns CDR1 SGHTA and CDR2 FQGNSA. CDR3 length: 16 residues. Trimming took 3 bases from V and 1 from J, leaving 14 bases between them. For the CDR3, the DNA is TGTGCCAGCAGCTTGGGGGCGGGCGTAGGCACAGATACGCAGTATTTT. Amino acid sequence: CASSLGAGVGTDTQYF.

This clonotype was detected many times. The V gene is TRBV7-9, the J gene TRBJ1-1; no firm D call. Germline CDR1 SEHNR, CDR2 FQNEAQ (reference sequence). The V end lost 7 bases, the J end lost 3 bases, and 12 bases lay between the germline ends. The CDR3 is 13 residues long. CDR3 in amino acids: CASTLRADTEAFF. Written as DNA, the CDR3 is TGTGCCAGCACACTACGGGCCGACACTGAAGCTTTCTTT.

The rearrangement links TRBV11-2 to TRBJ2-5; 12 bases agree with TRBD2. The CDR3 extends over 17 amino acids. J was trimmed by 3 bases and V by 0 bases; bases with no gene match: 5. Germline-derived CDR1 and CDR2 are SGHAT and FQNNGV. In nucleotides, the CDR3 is TGTGCCAGCAGCTTAGATCTGCGACTAGCGGGGGAAGAGACCCAGTACTTC. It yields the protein CASSLDLRLAGEETQYF.

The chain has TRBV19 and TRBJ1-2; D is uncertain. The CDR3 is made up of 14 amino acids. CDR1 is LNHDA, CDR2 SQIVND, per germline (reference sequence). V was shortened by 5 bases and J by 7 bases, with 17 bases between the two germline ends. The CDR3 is CASSLPFSIGGYTF. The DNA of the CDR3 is TGTGCCAGTAGTTTGCCATTTTCTATCGGTGGCTACACCTTC.

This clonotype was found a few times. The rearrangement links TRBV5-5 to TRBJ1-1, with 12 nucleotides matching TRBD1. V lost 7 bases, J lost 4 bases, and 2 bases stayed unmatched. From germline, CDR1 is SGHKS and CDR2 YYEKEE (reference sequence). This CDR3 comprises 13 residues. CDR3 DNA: TGTGCCAGCGGGACAGGGGGCTCCACTGAAGCTTTCTTT. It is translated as CASGTGGSTEAFF.

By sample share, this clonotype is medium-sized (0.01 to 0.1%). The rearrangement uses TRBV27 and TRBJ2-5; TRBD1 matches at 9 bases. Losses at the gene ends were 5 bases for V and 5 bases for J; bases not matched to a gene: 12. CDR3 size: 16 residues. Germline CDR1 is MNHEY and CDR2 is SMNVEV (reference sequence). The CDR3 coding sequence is TGTGCCAGCAGTCCTCCCGGGACAGGGAGGTATGAGACCCAGTACTTC. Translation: CASSPPGTGRYETQYF.

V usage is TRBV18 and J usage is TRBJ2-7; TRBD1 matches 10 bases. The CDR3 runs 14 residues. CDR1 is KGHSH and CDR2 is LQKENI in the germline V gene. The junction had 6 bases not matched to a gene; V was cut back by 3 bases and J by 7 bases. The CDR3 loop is CASSPRQGAGEQYF. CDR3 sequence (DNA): TGTGCCAGCTCACCTCGACAGGGGGCTGGGGAGCAGTACTTC. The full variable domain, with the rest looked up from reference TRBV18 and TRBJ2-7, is NAGVMQNPRHLVRRRGQEARLRCSPMKGHSHVYWYRQLPEEGLKFMVYLQKENIIDESGMPKERFSAEFPKEGPSILRIQQVVRGDSAAYFCASSPRQGAGEQYFGPGTRLTVT.

The DNA of the CDR3 is TGTGCCAGCAGTCTTTCTTGGACAGGGAACTATGGCTACACCTTC. Translated, it gives CASSLSWTGNYGYTF. V gene TRBV27 combines with J gene TRBJ1-2; TRBD1 aligns across 8 bases. The CDR3 is made up of 15 amino acids. CDR1 and CDR2 from the germline V gene are MNHEY and SMNVEV (reference sequence). J lost 2 bases, V lost 5 bases, and 7 bases had no gene match.

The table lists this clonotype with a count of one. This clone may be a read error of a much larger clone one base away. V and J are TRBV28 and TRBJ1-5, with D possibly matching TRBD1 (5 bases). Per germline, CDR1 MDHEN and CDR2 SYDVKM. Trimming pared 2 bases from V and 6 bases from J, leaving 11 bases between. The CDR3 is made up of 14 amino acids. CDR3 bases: TGTGCCAGCAGTTTAGCCAGGGAAAGTCAGCCCCAGCATTTT. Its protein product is CASSLARESQPQHF.

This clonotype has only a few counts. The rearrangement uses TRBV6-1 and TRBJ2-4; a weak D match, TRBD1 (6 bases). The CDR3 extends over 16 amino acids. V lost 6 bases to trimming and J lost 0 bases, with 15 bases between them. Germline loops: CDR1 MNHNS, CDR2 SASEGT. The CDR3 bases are TGTGCCAGCAGCGAAATAAGAGGGGGAGCCAAAAACATTCAGTACTTC. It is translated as CASSEIRGGAKNIQYF.

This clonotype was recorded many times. The CDR3 region is CASSLEGNNEQFF. DNA for the CDR3: TGTGCCAGCAGCTTAGAGGGCAACAATGAGCAGTTCTTC. The chain uses TRBV7-2 and TRBJ2-1; D not resolved. There are 13 residues in the CDR3. V shed 1 base and J shed 5 bases, with 6 bases lying between them. Germline lookup yields CDR1 SGHTA and CDR2 FQGNSA.

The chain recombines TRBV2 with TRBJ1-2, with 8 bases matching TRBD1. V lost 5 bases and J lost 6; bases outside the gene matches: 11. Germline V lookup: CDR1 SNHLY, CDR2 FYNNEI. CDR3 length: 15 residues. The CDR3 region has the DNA TGTGCCAGCAGTACTCGGACAGGGTTAGTCCATGGCTACACCTTC. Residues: CASSTRTGLVHGYTF. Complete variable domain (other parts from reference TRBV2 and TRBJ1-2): EPEVTQTPSHQVTQMGQEVILRCVPISNHLYFYWYRQILGQKVEFLVSFYNNEISEKSEIFDDQFSVERPDGSNFTLKIRSTKLEDSAMYFCASSTRTGLVHGYTFGSGTRLTVV.

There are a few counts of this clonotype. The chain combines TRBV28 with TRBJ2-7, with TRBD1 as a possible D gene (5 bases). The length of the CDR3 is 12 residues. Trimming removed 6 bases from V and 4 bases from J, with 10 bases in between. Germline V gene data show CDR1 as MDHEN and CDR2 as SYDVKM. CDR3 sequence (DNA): TGTGCCAGCAGCAGCAACAGGTACGAGCAGTACGTC. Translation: CASSSNRYEQYV.

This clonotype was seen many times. This CDR3 reads CASSNLQGAGEKLFF. Written as DNA, the CDR3 is TGTGCCAGCAGCAACTTACAGGGGGCAGGAGAAAAACTGTTTTTT. This chain joins TRBV7-2 and TRBJ1-4; TRBD1 matches 9 bases. After removal of 5 bases from V and 8 bases from J, the junction contained 9 bases not matched to a gene. The CDR3 extends over 15 amino acids. The germline V gene has CDR1 SGHTA and CDR2 FQGNSA. Filled out from reference TRBV7-2 and TRBJ1-4, the complete variable domain reads GAGVSQSPSNKVTEKGKDVELRCDPISGHTALYWYRQSLGQGLEFLIYFQGNSAPDKSGLPSDRFSAERTGGSVSTLTIQRTQQEDSAVYLCASSNLQGAGEKLFFGSGTQLSVL.

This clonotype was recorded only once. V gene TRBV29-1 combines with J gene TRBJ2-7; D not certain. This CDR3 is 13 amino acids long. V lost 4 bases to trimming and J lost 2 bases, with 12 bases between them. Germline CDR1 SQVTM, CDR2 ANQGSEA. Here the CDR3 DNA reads TGCAGCGTTGGAGGTCAGACCGCCTACGAGCAGTACTTC. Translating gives CSVGGQTAYEQYF.

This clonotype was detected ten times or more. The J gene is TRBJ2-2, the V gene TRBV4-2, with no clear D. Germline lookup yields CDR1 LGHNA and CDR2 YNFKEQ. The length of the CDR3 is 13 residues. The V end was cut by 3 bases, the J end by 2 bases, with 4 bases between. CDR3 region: CASSQENTGELFF. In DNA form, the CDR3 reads TGTGCCAGCAGCCAGGAAAACACCGGGGAGCTGTTTTTT.

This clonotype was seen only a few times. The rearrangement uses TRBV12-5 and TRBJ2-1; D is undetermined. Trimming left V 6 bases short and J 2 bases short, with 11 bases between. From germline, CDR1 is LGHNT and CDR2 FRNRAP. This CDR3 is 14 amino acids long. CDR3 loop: CASGTTTAYNEQFF. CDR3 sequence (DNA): TGTGCTAGTGGGACGACAACCGCCTACAATGAGCAGTTCTTC.

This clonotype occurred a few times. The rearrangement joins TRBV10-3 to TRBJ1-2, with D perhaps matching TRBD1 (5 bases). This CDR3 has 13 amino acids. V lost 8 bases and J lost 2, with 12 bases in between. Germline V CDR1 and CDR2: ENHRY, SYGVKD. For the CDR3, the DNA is TGTGCCATCTTGTCAGGGACCAACTATGGCTACACCTTC. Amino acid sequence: CAILSGTNYGYTF.

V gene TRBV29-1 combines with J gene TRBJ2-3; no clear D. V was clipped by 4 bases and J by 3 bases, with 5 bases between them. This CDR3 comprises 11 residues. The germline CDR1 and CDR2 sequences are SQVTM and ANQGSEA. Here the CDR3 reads CSVVATDTQYF. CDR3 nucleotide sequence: TGCAGCGTTGTCGCTACAGATACGCAGTATTTT.

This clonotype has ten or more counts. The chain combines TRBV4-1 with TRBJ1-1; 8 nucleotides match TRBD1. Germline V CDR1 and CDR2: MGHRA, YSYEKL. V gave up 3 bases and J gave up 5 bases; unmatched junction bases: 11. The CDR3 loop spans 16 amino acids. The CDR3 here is CASSHDRGRLGTEAFF. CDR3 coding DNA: TGCGCCAGCAGCCACGACAGGGGACGGCTGGGGACTGAAGCTTTCTTT.

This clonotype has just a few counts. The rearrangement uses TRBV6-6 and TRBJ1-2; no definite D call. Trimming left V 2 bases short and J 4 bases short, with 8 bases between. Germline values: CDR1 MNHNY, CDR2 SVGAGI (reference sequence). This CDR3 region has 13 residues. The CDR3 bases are TGTGCCAGCAGTTACCCTTCGAGCTATGGCTACACCTTC. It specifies CASSYPSSYGYTF.

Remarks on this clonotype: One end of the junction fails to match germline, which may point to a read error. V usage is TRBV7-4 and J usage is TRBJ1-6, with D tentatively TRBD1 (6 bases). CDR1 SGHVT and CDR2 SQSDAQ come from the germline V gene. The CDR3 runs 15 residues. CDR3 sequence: CACSFTGHINSPLHF. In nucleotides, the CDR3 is TGTGCCTGCAGCTTTACAGGGCACATCAATTCACCCCTCCACTTT.

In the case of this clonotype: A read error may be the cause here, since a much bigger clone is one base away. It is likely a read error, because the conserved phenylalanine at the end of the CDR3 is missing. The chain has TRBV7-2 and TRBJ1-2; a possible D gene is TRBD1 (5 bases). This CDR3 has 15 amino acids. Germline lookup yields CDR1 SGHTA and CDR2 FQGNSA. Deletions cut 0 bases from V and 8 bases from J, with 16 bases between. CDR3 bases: TGTGCCAGCAGCTTAGCAGGGGCAGGCACTAGGGGCTACACCTCC. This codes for CASSLAGAGTRGYTS.

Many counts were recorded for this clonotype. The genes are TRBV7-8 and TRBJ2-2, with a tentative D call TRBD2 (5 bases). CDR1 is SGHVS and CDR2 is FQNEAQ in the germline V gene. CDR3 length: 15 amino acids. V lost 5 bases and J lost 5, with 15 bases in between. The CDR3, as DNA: TGTGCCAGCAGCCCAGACTACTTCGGTACCGGGGAGCTGTTTTTT. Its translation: CASSPDYFGTGELFF.

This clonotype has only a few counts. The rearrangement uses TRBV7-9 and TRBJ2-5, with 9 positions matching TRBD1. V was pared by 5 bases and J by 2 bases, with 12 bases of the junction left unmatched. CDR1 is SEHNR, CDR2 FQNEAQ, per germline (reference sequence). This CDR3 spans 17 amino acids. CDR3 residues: CASSTLEGQGIQETQYF. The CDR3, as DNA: TGTGCCAGCAGCACCCTCGAGGGACAGGGCATACAAGAGACCCAGTACTTC.

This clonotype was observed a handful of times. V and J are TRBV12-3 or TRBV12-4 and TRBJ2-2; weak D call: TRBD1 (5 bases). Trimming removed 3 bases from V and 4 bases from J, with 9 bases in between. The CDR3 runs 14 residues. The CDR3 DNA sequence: TGTGCCAGCAGTTTTAGCAGGGCCACCGGGGAGCTGTTTTTT. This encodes CASSFSRATGELFF.